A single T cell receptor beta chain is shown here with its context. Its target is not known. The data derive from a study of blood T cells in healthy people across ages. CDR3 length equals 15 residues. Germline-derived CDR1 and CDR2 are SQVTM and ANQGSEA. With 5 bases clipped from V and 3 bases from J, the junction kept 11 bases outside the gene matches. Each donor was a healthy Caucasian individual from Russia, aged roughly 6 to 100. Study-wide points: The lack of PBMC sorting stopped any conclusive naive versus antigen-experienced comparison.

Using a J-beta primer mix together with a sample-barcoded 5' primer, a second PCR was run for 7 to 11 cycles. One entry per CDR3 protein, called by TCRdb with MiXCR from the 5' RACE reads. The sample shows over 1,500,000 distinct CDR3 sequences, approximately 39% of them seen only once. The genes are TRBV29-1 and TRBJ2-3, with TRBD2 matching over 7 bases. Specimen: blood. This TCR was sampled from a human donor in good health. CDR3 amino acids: CSVHGRWGMTDTQYF. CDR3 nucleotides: TGCAGCGTTCACGGGAGGTGGGGGATGACAGATACGCAGTATTTT.